Following are 4 T cell receptor beta chains from one sample sequenced in a study of T cell responses to AZD1222 COVID-19 vaccine. TCRdb's table, derived via immunoSEQ multiplex PCR, lists solely in-frame clones and lacks some. This sample has about 140,000 clones; 80% to 95% occur once, and the top ten carry about 4%. Specimen: peripheral blood, collected 28 days after the second AZD1222 dose. The receptors originated from an adult who received the AZD1222 COVID-19 vaccine.

This chain joins TRBV7-9 and TRBJ1-1; the match to TRBD1 covers 7 bases. The CDR3 extends over 15 amino acids. J lost 4 bases, V lost 5 bases, and 10 bases had no gene match. CDR1 is SEHNR and CDR2 is FQNEAQ in the germline V gene (reference sequence). The CDR3 DNA sequence: TGTGCCAGCAGCCCTCGACAGGGAGGGAGCACTGAAGCTTTCTTT. Translating gives CASSPRQGGSTEAFF. Full variable domain (missing parts from reference TRBV7-9 and TRBJ1-1): DTGVSQNPRHKITKRGQNVTFRCDPISEHNRLYWYRQTLGQGPEFLTYFQNEAQLEKSRLLSDRFSAERPKGSFSTLEIQRTEQGDSAMYLCASSPRQGGSTEAFFGQGTRLTVV.

This chain joins TRBV7-9 and TRBJ1-1, with D tentatively TRBD1 (5 bases). Trimming pared 4 bases from V and 1 base from J, leaving 19 bases between. The germline gives CDR1 SEHNR, CDR2 FQNEAQ (reference sequence). The CDR3 totals 17 residues. The CDR3 spells CASSSPGVGRGNTEAFF. CDR3 DNA sequence: TGTGCCAGCAGCTCCCCGGGAGTGGGGAGGGGGAACACTGAAGCTTTCTTT. Full variable domain (outside the CDR3, taken from reference TRBV7-9 and TRBJ1-1): DTGVSQNPRHKITKRGQNVTFRCDPISEHNRLYWYRQTLGQGPEFLTYFQNEAQLEKSRLLSDRFSAERPKGSFSTLEIQRTEQGDSAMYLCASSSPGVGRGNTEAFFGQGTRLTVV.

The chain joins TRBV15 to TRBJ2-1; 10 bases fit TRBD2. This CDR3 comprises 18 residues. Germline lookup yields CDR1 LNHNV and CDR2 YYDKDF (reference sequence). V lost 1 base to trimming and J lost 8 bases; unmatched junction nucleotides: 14. CDR3 region: CATSRAAGAGGPRDEQFF. The CDR3, as DNA: TGTGCCACCAGCAGAGCTGCGGGAGCGGGAGGGCCAAGAGATGAGCAGTTCTTC. The full variable domain, rest sourced from reference TRBV15 and TRBJ2-1, is DAMVIQNPRYQVTQFGKPVTLSCSQTLNHNVMYWYQQKSSQAPKLLFHYYDKDFNNEADTPDNFQSRRPNTSFCFLDIRSPGLGDTAMYLCATSRAAGAGGPRDEQFFGPGTRLTVL.

The chain links TRBV10-1 to TRBJ1-3, with unresolved D. The CDR3 sequence is 18 residues long. The V end was cut by 2 bases, the J end by 0 bases, with 17 bases between. CDR1 and CDR2 from the germline V gene are WNHNN and SYGVQD (reference sequence). CDR3: CASSEQYLGGSSGNTIYF. The CDR3 DNA is TGCGCCAGCAGTGAGCAATATCTGGGCGGTAGCTCTGGAAACACCATATATTTT.